Each of the 14 T cell receptor beta chains below was sequenced from the same sample in a study of tissue T cells after allogeneic stem cell transplantation. Data came from immunoSEQ multiplex PCR; TCRdb stores just in-frame clones and leaves some out. The sample carries 45,000 to 50,000 clones, roughly 75% recorded once. Sequenced sample: sorted cells pooled from one or two spleens. These receptors came from a pool of C57BL/6 mice in good health.

In regard to this clone: Gene and germline names: mouse. The CDR3 end falls 1 residue outside the read, so it is completed with the germline J gene. V usage is TRBV1 and J usage is TRBJ2-2; D call uncertain. The CDR3 sequence is 15 residues long. Germline V gene sequence: CDR1 NSQYPW, CDR2 LRSPGD (reference sequence). Trimming removed 1 base at V and 0 bases at J, with 6 bases between. CDR3 DNA (partial): TGCACCTGCAGTGCAGCGGGGACAAACACCGGGCAGCTCTAC. This translates into CTCSAAGTNTGQLY. The whole CDR3 is CTCSAAGTNTGQLYF.

Notes on this clone: Gene names denote mouse genes. The read terminates 1 residue before the CDR3 end, so the remaining end is supplied by the germline J gene. The chain uses TRBV13-3 and TRBJ1-3, with 9 nucleotides matching TRBD1. The V and J ends lost 3 bases and 0 bases, in that order; junction bases with no gene match: 1. CDR1 and CDR2 (germline): NNHDY, SYVADS. This CDR3 is 15 amino acids long. CDR3 DNA (partial): TGTGCCAGCAGTGCACAGGGGGCTTCTGGAAATACGCTCTAT. Amino acids: CASSAQGASGNTLY. The entire CDR3 sequence reads CASSAQGASGNTLYF.

In the case of this clone: Mouse names are used for the genes. From the germline J gene comes the end of the CDR3, since the read stops 1 residue before it. The genes are TRBV15 and TRBJ2-7; TRBD2 agrees at 9 bases. The V gene's germline CDR1 is SGHND and CDR2 FRSKSL. V was pared by 5 bases and J by 0 bases, with 5 bases of the junction left unmatched. The CDR3 is made up of 15 amino acids. The sequenced part of the CDR3 DNA is TGTGCCAGCAGTGCGACTGGGGGCTTCTCCTATGAACAGTAC. This codes for CASSATGGFSYEQY. The full CDR3 sequence reads CASSATGGFSYEQYF. Full variable domain (outside the CDR3, taken from reference TRBV15 and TRBJ2-7): DAGVTQTPRHEVAEKGQTIILKCEPVSGHNDLFWYRQTKIQGLELLSYFRSKSLMEDGGAFKDRFKAEMLNSSFSTLKIQPTEPKDSAVYLCASSATGGFSYEQYFGPGTRLTVL.

In the case of this clone: Each gene name is a mouse one. CDR3 DNA (partial): TGCACCTGCAGTGCAGAAGGGACTGCTGAGCAGTTC. It yields the protein CTCSAEGTAEQF. The entire CDR3 protein is CTCSAEGTAEQFF. The V gene is TRBV1, the J gene TRBJ2-1; D possibly matches TRBD1 or TRBD2 (5 bases each). The CDR3 end lies 1 residue beyond the end of the read and is filled in from the germline J gene. Trimming pared 0 bases from V and 6 bases from J, leaving 6 bases between. The CDR3 consists of 13 residues. The germline gives CDR1 NSQYPW, CDR2 LRSPGD (reference sequence).

Turning to this clone: Gene names and germline refer to mouse. This CDR3 is CAWGTGAGQLYF. The sequenced CDR3 bases are TGTGCCTGGGGGACAGGGGCCGGGCAGCTCTAC. The chain recombines TRBV31 with TRBJ2-2, with 10 bases lining up with TRBD1. The observed sequence ends 1 residue before the CDR3 terminus, with the missing tail filled in from the germline J gene. The CDR3 has 12 residues. CDR1 and CDR2 from the germline V gene are GKSSPN and SITVG. The V and J ends lost 5 bases and 6 bases, in that order; junction bases with no gene match: 0.

Regarding this clone: The listed genes are named as in mouse. Sequencing ends 1 residue short of the CDR3 end; the germline J gene provides the rest. The V gene is TRBV1, the J gene TRBJ1-3, with TRBD1 as a possible D gene (5 bases). Germline V lookup: CDR1 NSQYPW, CDR2 LRSPGD (reference sequence). Trimming removed 4 bases at V and 4 bases at J, with 8 bases between. This CDR3 comprises 13 residues. Here the CDR3 reads CTCSVGEGNTLYF. The sequenced CDR3 bases are TGCACCTGCAGTGTGGGGGAAGGAAATACGCTCTAT.

Of note for this clone: The gene names here belong to mouse. The CDR3 goes on 1 residue after the read ends, and that part is filled in from the germline J gene. J is TRBJ2-2 and V is TRBV13-3, with D perhaps given as TRBD1 or TRBD2 (5 bases each). Germline values: CDR1 NNHDY, CDR2 SYVADS. The CDR3 covers 15 residues. V lost 1 base, J lost 1 base, and 8 bases lay in between. The CDR3: CASSDRGRNTGQLYF. The sequenced part of the CDR3 DNA is TGTGCCAGCAGTGATCGGGGGAGAAACACCGGGCAGCTCTAC.

As to this clone: Gene labels here are mouse ones. Sequencing ends 1 residue short of the CDR3 end; the germline J gene provides the rest. V usage is TRBV1 and J usage is TRBJ1-5; D perhaps matches TRBD1 (6 bases). Trimming removed 4 bases at V and 1 base at J, with 11 bases between. Germline loops: CDR1 NSQYPW, CDR2 LRSPGD (reference sequence). The CDR3 consists of 15 residues. CDR3 bases read: TGCACCTGCAGTGGCCGGGACACCAACAACCAGGCTCCGCTT. Encoded protein: CTCSGRDTNNQAPL. The CDR3, in full, reads CTCSGRDTNNQAPLF.

Regarding this clone: Mouse gene names and germline throughout. From the germline J gene comes the end of the CDR3, since the read stops 1 residue before it. This chain joins TRBV5 and TRBJ2-2; 10 bases agree with TRBD2. CDR3 length: 17 residues. Losses at the gene ends were 0 bases for V and 2 bases for J; bases not matched to a gene: 3. Germline values: CDR1 LGHNA, CDR2 YNLKQL (reference sequence). CDR3 bases read: TGTGCCAGCAGCCAAGATCGGGACTGGGGTAACACCGGGCAGCTCTAC. It yields the protein CASSQDRDWGNTGQLY. Given in full, the CDR3 is CASSQDRDWGNTGQLYF.

Notes on this clone: Gene labels here are mouse ones. The CDR3 end is not reached by the read, which stops 1 residue before it; the germline J gene fills it in. The chain couples TRBV3 to TRBJ2-5; 8 positions agree with TRBD2. Per germline, CDR1 SNHLY and CDR2 FYNGKV (reference sequence). CDR3 length: 13 amino acids. Trimming at V came to 3 bases and at J to 6 bases, leaving 2 bases not matched to a gene. The chain's CDR3 is CASSFGGEDTQYF. The CDR3 bases that were read are TGTGCCAGCAGCTTTGGGGGGGAGGACACCCAGTAC.

In this sample, this clone turned up a few times. The genes and germline here are from mouse. The observed sequence ends 1 residue before the CDR3 terminus, with the missing tail filled in from the germline J gene. The V gene is TRBV2, the J gene TRBJ2-7, with D possibly TRBD1 on 5 matching bases. Trimming cost V 3 bases and J 0 bases, with 6 bases left between them. The CDR3 has 13 residues. Germline V lookup: CDR1 LGHNA, CDR2 YSYQKL. CDR3 bases read: TGTGCCAGCAGCCAGAGGGGCTCCTATGAACAGTAC. Translating gives CASSQRGSYEQY. The entire CDR3 protein reads CASSQRGSYEQYF.

As concerns this clone: These gene names are mouse names. The read ends 1 residue early relative to the CDR3; the germline J gene fills the gap. V usage is TRBV19 and J usage is TRBJ2-7, with 10 bases that match TRBD2. Germline V gives CDR1 FNHDT, CDR2 SITEND (reference sequence). This CDR3 has 15 residues. J gave up 4 bases and V 1 base, and 5 bases lay outside the gene matches. The sequenced CDR3 bases are TGTGCCAGCAGTATACCCGGGACTGGGGCGTATGAACAGTAC. This gives the protein CASSIPGTGAYEQY. The whole CDR3 region reads CASSIPGTGAYEQYF.

About this clone itself: Here the gene names and germline are mouse. Read sequence stops 1 residue before the CDR3 end, and the germline J gene provides the missing end. At the DNA level, this CDR3 is encoded by other sequences in the same sample as well. V and J are TRBV5 and TRBJ2-2; D unclear. The CDR3 totals 13 residues. Deletions cut 0 bases from V and 1 base from J, with 0 bases between. Germline V CDR1 and CDR2: LGHNA, YNLKQL (reference sequence). The CDR3 spells CASSQENTGQLYF. The CDR3 DNA, read in part, is TGTGCCAGCAGCCAAGAAAACACCGGGCAGCTCTAC.

As concerns this clone: The genes are named according to mouse. The CDR3 spells CASGDPPPGISNERLFF. The CDR3 bases that were read are TGTGCCAGCGGTGACCCCCCCCCGGGGATTTCCAACGAAAGATTATTT. J is TRBJ1-4 and V is TRBV13-2, with D hard to call. The CDR3 end lies 1 residue beyond the end of the read and is filled in from the germline J gene. In germline, CDR1 is NNHNN, CDR2 SYGAGS (reference sequence). V lost 2 bases and J lost 0, with 14 bases in between. The CDR3 is made up of 17 amino acids.